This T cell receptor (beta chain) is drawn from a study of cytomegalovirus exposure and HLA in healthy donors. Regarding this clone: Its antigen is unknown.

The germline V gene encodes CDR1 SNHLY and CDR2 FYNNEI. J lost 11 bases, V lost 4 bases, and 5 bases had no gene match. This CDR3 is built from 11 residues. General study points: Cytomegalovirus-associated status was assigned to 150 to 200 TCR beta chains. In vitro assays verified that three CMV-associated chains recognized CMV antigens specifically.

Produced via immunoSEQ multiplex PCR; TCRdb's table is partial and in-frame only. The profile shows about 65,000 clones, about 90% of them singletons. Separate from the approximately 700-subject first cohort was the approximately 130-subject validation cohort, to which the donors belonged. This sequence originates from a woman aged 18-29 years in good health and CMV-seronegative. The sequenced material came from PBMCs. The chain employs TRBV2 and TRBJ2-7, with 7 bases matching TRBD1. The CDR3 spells CASSVGDREYF. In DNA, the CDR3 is TGTGCCAGCAGTGTAGGAGACAGGGAGTACTTC.